The following is a T cell receptor beta chain sequence with its context. No antigen is known for it. V was trimmed by 1 base and J by 5 bases, leaving 14 bases between them. The CDR3 sequence is 15 residues long. CDR1 and CDR2 (germline): MGHDK, SYGVNS. The sample comes from a study of T cells after yellow fever vaccination. Study as a whole: SMART-Seq v4 Ultra Low Input prepared the low-cell-number fractions.

Notes on the study in general: Post-booster repertoires again held most primary-vaccination clones (roughly 95% CD4, roughly 88% CD8). Faster peaking, at day 5 versus 15, marked a secondary response that was weaker.

5'RACE template switching produced TCR cDNA carrying a universal primer site and UMIs. TCRdb re-analysed the 5' RACE reads in MiXCR, keeping a single row per CDR3 protein. The sample consists of 99,000 or so distinct CDR3 sequences, around 5.8% of them appearing once. The genes are TRBV25-1 and TRBJ2-5; D ambiguous. This material consisted of CD8+ T cells sorted from PBMCs, taken 10 days after the yellow fever booster vaccination. The clonotype comes from a man aged 18 to 30 who received the YFV17D yellow fever vaccine. CDR3: CASSESTGLWETQYF. The CDR3 nucleotides are TGTGCCAGCAGTGAATCCACCGGGTTATGGGAGACCCAGTACTTC.